These T cell receptor beta chains were read from a single sample in a study of siplizumab effects on memory and regulatory T cells. Profiled with immunoSEQ multiplex PCR; TCRdb holds only in-frame clones, not every one. The sample yields approximately 120,000 clones, approximately 90% seen once. Input material: Tregs sorted from blood. All receptors derive from a human donor in good health. Both conserved end residues are part of each CDR3. D genes are given only for firm matches. The listing skips clone size in some rows; elsewhere it reads once, few, many or a size class.

J: TRBJ2-1
size: -
V: TRBV27
D: TRBD2
CDR3: CASSFRIAGAHNEQFF
DNA: TGTGCCAGCAGTTTCCGGATAGCGGGGGCCCACAATGAGCAGTTCTTC

J: TRBJ1-6
size: -
V: TRBV2
D: -
CDR3: CASSDRRGSPLHF
DNA: TGTGCCAGCAGTGACAGGAGGGGGTCACCCCTCCACTTT

J: TRBJ2-3
size: -
V: TRBV2
D: -
CDR3: CASSHRVTDTQYF
DNA: TGTGCCAGCAGTCACAGGGTGACAGATACGCAGTATTTT

J: TRBJ2-6
size: -
V: TRBV30
D: -
CDR3: CAWSVPGPSGANVLTF
DNA: TGTGCCTGGAGTGTACCAGGGCCATCTGGGGCCAACGTCCTGACTTTC

J: TRBJ2-1
size: -
V: TRBV7-9
D: TRBD1
CDR3: CASSLGDRAKAFF
DNA: TGTGCCAGCAGCTTAGGGGACAGGGCCAAAGCGTTCTTC

J: TRBJ1-2
size: -
V: TRBV6-4
D: -
CDR3: CASSETPSGYYGYTF
DNA: TGTGCCAGCAGTGAAACCCCCTCAGGGTACTATGGCTACACCTTC

J: TRBJ1-2
size: -
V: TRBV5-4
D: -
CDR3: CASTMGVAGRYGYTF
DNA: TGTGCCAGCACCATGGGGGTGGCGGGGCGGTATGGCTACACCTTC

J: TRBJ1-1
size: -
V: TRBV29-1
D: -
CDR3: CSVSRANTEAFF
DNA: TGCAGCGTTTCGAGGGCTAACACTGAAGCTTTCTTT

J: TRBJ1-4
size: -
V: TRBV5-1
D: TRBD1
CDR3: CASSETGVGEKLFF
DNA: TGCGCCAGCAGCGAAACAGGGGTAGGGGAAAAACTGTTTTTT

J: TRBJ2-1
size: -
V: TRBV6-4
D: TRBD2
CDR3: CASSVGLPTYNEQFF
DNA: TGTGCCAGCAGTGTGGGACTACCCACCTACAATGAGCAGTTCTTC

J: TRBJ1-3
size: few
V: TRBV19
D: -
CDR3: CASSRSWAVSGNTIYF
DNA: TGTGCCAGTAGTAGGAGCTGGGCCGTCTCTGGAAACACCATATATTTT

J: TRBJ1-4
size: few
V: TRBV9
D: -
CDR3: CASSVDWGREKLFF
DNA: TGTGCCAGCAGCGTAGACTGGGGGAGAGAAAAACTGTTTTTT

J: TRBJ1-1
size: -
V: TRBV11-2
D: -
CDR3: CASSLDGEMNTEAFF
DNA: TGTGCCAGCAGCTTAGATGGAGAGATGAACACTGAAGCTTTCTTT

J: TRBJ2-7
size: -
V: TRBV19
D: -
CDR3: CASSEPPYEQYF
DNA: TGTGCCAGTAGTGAGCCCCCCTACGAGCAGTACTTC

J: TRBJ1-4
size: -
V: TRBV5-1
D: -
CDR3: CASSLGKTSTNEKLFF
DNA: TGCGCCAGCAGCTTGGGGAAGACATCAACTAATGAAAAACTGTTTTTT

J: TRBJ1-4
size: -
V: TRBV11-2
D: -
CDR3: CASSLGWGRGLFF
DNA: TGTGCCAGCAGCTTAGGTTGGGGCAGGGGACTGTTTTTT

J: TRBJ2-5
size: -
V: TRBV5-5
D: -
CDR3: CASSLAGLPRETQYF
DNA: TGTGCCAGCAGCTTGGCAGGCCTGCCGCGGGAGACCCAGTACTTC

J: TRBJ2-4
size: -
V: TRBV6-6
D: TRBD1
CDR3: CACRGLGLQYF
DNA: TGTGCCTGCAGGGGGCTGGGGTTACAGTACTTC

J: TRBJ1-6
size: -
V: TRBV7-6
D: -
CDR3: CASSPYLQGNSPLHF
DNA: TGTGCCAGCAGCCCTTACTTGCAGGGGAATTCACCCCTCCACTTT

J: TRBJ2-7
size: -
V: TRBV7-9
D: TRBD1
CDR3: CASSPTGYTGEQYF
DNA: TGTGCCAGCAGCCCGACAGGGTATACGGGCGAGCAGTACTTC

J: TRBJ2-2
size: -
V: TRBV18
D: -
CDR3: CASSPPTGNTGELFF
DNA: TGTGCCAGCTCACCACCTACAGGGAACACCGGGGAGCTGTTTTTT

J: TRBJ1-1
size: -
V: TRBV5-1
D: -
CDR3: CASSLAIGVNTEAFF
DNA: TGCGCCAGCAGCCTCGCAATTGGGGTGAACACTGAAGCTTTCTTT

J: TRBJ2-7
size: -
V: TRBV5-5
D: TRBD1
CDR3: CASSLAITGQATYEQYF
DNA: TGTGCCAGCAGCTTGGCCATAACGGGACAGGCCACCTACGAGCAGTACTTC

J: TRBJ2-5
size: -
V: TRBV7-2
D: -
CDR3: CASSLSIKETQYF
DNA: TGTGCCAGCAGCTTAAGTATCAAAGAGACCCAGTACTTC

J: TRBJ2-5
size: -
V: TRBV5-8
D: -
CDR3: CASSRTKFQETQYF
DNA: TGTGCCAGCAGCCGTACGAAGTTTCAAGAGACCCAGTACTTC

J: TRBJ2-3
size: -
V: TRBV2
D: -
CDR3: CASRERHGADTQYF
DNA: TGTGCCAGCAGGGAACGACACGGCGCAGATACGCAGTATTTT

J: TRBJ2-7
size: -
V: TRBV10-3
D: TRBD1
CDR3: CAIKGATYEQYF
DNA: TGTGCCATCAAGGGGGCTACCTACGAGCAGTACTTC

J: TRBJ1-5
size: -
V: TRBV19
D: -
CDR3: CASSTRGQGNQPQHF
DNA: TGTGCCAGTAGTACCCGGGGGCAGGGCAATCAGCCCCAGCATTTT

J: TRBJ1-6
size: -
V: TRBV27
D: TRBD1
CDR3: CASSRQGGSGNSPLHF
DNA: TGTGCCAGCAGTCGTCAAGGGGGCAGTGGGAATTCACCCCTCCACTTT

J: TRBJ1-4
size: -
V: TRBV7-9
D: -
CDR3: CASSFLSASSEKLFF
DNA: TGTGCCAGCAGCTTTCTGAGCGCCTCATCCGAAAAACTGTTTTTT

J: TRBJ2-1
size: -
V: TRBV7-2
D: TRBD1
CDR3: CASSPQGATYNEQFF
DNA: TGTGCCAGCAGCCCGCAGGGGGCGACGTACAATGAGCAGTTCTTC

J: TRBJ1-1
size: -
V: TRBV15
D: -
CDR3: CATSPTWQAEAFF
DNA: TGTGCCACCAGCCCTACCTGGCAGGCTGAAGCTTTCTTT

J: TRBJ2-5
size: -
V: TRBV7-6
D: -
CDR3: CASSLAGSGILGGTQYF
DNA: TGTGCCAGCAGCTTAGCCGGTTCGGGGATCCTAGGAGGGACCCAGTACTTC

J: TRBJ2-7
size: -
V: TRBV19
D: -
CDR3: CASSIGVGTYEQYF
DNA: TGTGCCAGTAGTATAGGGGTCGGAACCTACGAGCAGTACTTC

J: TRBJ1-2
size: -
V: TRBV18
D: TRBD1
CDR3: CASSPRKGQGLNGYTF
DNA: TGTGCCAGCTCACCCCGGAAAGGACAGGGGCTCAATGGCTACACCTTC

J: TRBJ2-5
size: -
V: TRBV14
D: -
CDR3: CASSQLTGFEETQYF
DNA: TGTGCCAGCAGCCAACTAACAGGGTTTGAAGAGACCCAGTACTTC

J: TRBJ2-7
size: -
V: TRBV2
D: -
CDR3: CASRPRLQGYEQYF
DNA: TGTGCCAGCAGACCCAGACTCCAGGGGTACGAGCAGTACTTC

J: TRBJ2-4
size: -
V: TRBV7-9
D: -
CDR3: CASSFAGTAGNIQYF
DNA: TGTGCCAGCAGCTTCGCCGGGACCGCAGGAAACATTCAGTACTTC

J: TRBJ1-2
size: -
V: TRBV5-5
D: -
CDR3: CASGGEGTIGYTF
DNA: TGTGCCAGCGGCGGGGAGGGAACTATCGGCTACACCTTC

J: TRBJ2-7
size: once
V: TRBV6-1
D: -
CDR3: CASSPSGVKRYEQYF
DNA: TGTGCCAGCAGCCCGAGTGGGGTTAAACGGTACGAGCAGTACTTC

J: TRBJ2-1
size: -
V: TRBV27
D: -
CDR3: CATAFSVIGEQFF
DNA: TGTGCCACAGCATTCTCGGTTATTGGTGAGCAGTTCTTC

J: TRBJ1-1
size: -
V: TRBV11-1
D: -
CDR3: CASSPPYTEAFF
DNA: TGTGCCAGCAGCCCGCCCTACACTGAAGCTTTCTTT

J: TRBJ1-1
size: -
V: TRBV18
D: -
CDR3: CASSQGYDTEAFF
DNA: TGTGCCAGCTCACAGGGTTACGACACTGAAGCTTTCTTT

J: TRBJ2-4
size: -
V: TRBV5-1
D: -
CDR3: CASSLPGNIQYF
DNA: TGCGCCAGCAGCTTACCTGGGAACATTCAGTACTTC

J: TRBJ2-5
size: -
V: TRBV5-1
D: -
CDR3: CASSFNGRTQYF
DNA: TGCGCCAGCAGCTTTAACGGGAGGACCCAGTACTTC

J: TRBJ1-5
size: -
V: TRBV18
D: TRBD1
CDR3: CASSPVETGAGNQPQHF
DNA: TGTGCCAGCTCACCAGTAGAGACAGGGGCAGGCAATCAGCCCCAGCATTTT

J: TRBJ2-6
size: -
V: TRBV5-1
D: -
CDR3: CASSLGGSGANVLTF
DNA: TGCGCCAGCAGCTTGGGGGGCTCTGGGGCCAACGTCCTGACTTTC

J: TRBJ1-1
size: -
V: TRBV7-9
D: -
CDR3: CASSLVGVRTEAFF
DNA: TGTGCCAGCAGCTTAGTGGGGGTAAGGACTGAAGCTTTCTTT

J: TRBJ2-3
size: -
V: TRBV6-1
D: -
CDR3: CASSEAGHPTDTQYF
DNA: TGTGCCAGCAGTGAAGCTGGGCATCCGACAGATACGCAGTATTTT